This is a list of T cell receptor beta chains from one sample in a study of identical twins. Using its own MiXCR run on the 5' RACE reads, TCRdb lists one record per CDR3 protein. The sample has 1.5 million or so distinct CDR3 sequences, roughly a third seen once. The sample comprised cord blood. The source of these receptors is a newborn girl in good health. The CDR3 runs from the conserved cysteine through the conserved F or W. A D gene is named only where the DNA matches it firmly. Clone size is shown for a subset of rows, as once, few, many or a class of expanded clone.

size: .
D: .
J: TRBJ2-2
V: TRBV4-2
CDR3: CASSPLLRSHTGELFF
DNA: TGTGCCAGCAGCCCTCTGTTGAGGAGCCACACCGGGGAGCTGTTTTTT

size: .
D: TRBD2
J: TRBJ2-7
V: TRBV20-1
CDR3: CSARSGGAVHEQYF
DNA: TGCAGTGCTAGAAGCGGGGGGGCTGTGCACGAGCAGTACTTC

size: few
D: TRBD1
J: TRBJ2-1
V: TRBV20-1
CDR3: CSARRDRAYNEQFF
DNA: TGCAGTGCTAGACGGGACAGGGCCTACAATGAGCAGTTCTTC

size: once
D: .
J: TRBJ2-7
V: TRBV29-1
CDR3: CSVSGGRDYKQYF
DNA: TGCAGCGTGTCCGGGGGACGTGACTACAAGCAGTACTTC

size: few
D: .
J: TRBJ2-7
V: TRBV20-1
CDR3: CSAREGRLAYEQYF
DNA: TGCAGTGCTAGAGAAGGCAGGCTCGCCTACGAGCAGTACTTC

size: .
D: .
J: TRBJ2-3
V: TRBV4-1
CDR3: CASSQAPGEVGVAQYF
DNA: TGCGCCAGCAGCCAAGCCCCGGGGGAGGTGGGCGTTGCGCAGTATTTT

size: .
D: .
J: TRBJ2-4
V: TRBV20-1
CDR3: CSATVPVAKNIQYF
DNA: TGCAGTGCTACCGTTCCCGTGGCCAAAAACATTCAGTACTTC

size: few
D: .
J: TRBJ1-2
V: TRBV11-2
CDR3: CASSKPRHTYVYGYTF
DNA: TGTGCCAGCAGCAAACCCCGCCACACCTACGTATATGGCTACACCTTC

size: .
D: .
J: TRBJ2-5
V: TRBV7-2
CDR3: CASMRRDQETQYF
DNA: TGTGCCAGCATGAGGCGGGACCAAGAGACCCAGTACTTC

size: .
D: .
J: TRBJ2-7
V: TRBV4-2
CDR3: CASSLPEQYF
DNA: TGTGCCAGCAGCCTGCCCGAGCAGTACTTC

size: .
D: .
J: TRBJ1-1
V: TRBV20-1
CDR3: CSAVSGVNTEAFF
DNA: TGCAGTGCCGTGTCCGGGGTGAACACTGAAGCTTTCTTT

size: .
D: .
J: TRBJ2-4
V: TRBV9
CDR3: CASSANQNIQYF
DNA: TGTGCCAGCAGTGCCAATCAAAACATTCAGTACTTC

size: few
D: .
J: TRBJ1-1
V: TRBV18
CDR3: CASSPTSVGGVNTEAFF
DNA: TGTGCCAGCTCACCAACCTCCGTGGGAGGCGTGAACACTGAAGCTTTCTTT

size: few
D: .
J: TRBJ1-2
V: TRBV6-1
CDR3: CASSEGTGNHYGYTF
DNA: TGTGCCAGCAGTGAAGGTACAGGGAACCACTATGGCTACACCTTC

size: once
D: .
J: TRBJ1-4
V: TRBV20-1
CDR3: CSLRDTNGKLFF
DNA: TGCAGCCTCAGGGACACTAATGGAAAACTGTTTTTT

size: many
D: .
J: TRBJ2-7
V: TRBV6-2/TRBV6-3
CDR3: CASSYLSSYEQYF
DNA: TGTGCCAGCAGTTATCTGAGCTCCTACGAGCAGTACTTC

size: .
D: .
J: TRBJ2-7
V: TRBV28
CDR3: CASSFLSGYDEQYF
DNA: TGTGCCAGCAGTTTCCTAAGCGGGTACGACGAGCAGTACTTC

size: .
D: TRBD2
J: TRBJ2-3
V: TRBV10-2
CDR3: CASSETSGGAGTQYF
DNA: TGCGCCAGCAGTGAGACCAGCGGGGGGGCAGGTACGCAGTATTTT

size: few
D: .
J: TRBJ1-1
V: TRBV12-3/TRBV12-4
CDR3: CASHLQGGTEAFF
DNA: TGTGCCAGCCACTTACAGGGTGGCACTGAAGCTTTCTTT

size: few
D: .
J: TRBJ2-3
V: TRBV20-1
CDR3: CSANRASGTDTQYF
DNA: TGCAGTGCTAATCGAGCGTCGGGCACAGATACGCAGTATTTT

size: .
D: .
J: TRBJ2-3
V: TRBV5-1
CDR3: CASSLLRTAGPDAQYF
DNA: TGCGCCAGCAGCCTCCTTAGGACAGCGGGCCCAGATGCGCAGTATTTT

size: few
D: .
J: TRBJ2-1
V: TRBV9
CDR3: CASSVYAWGGPGLYNEQFF
DNA: TGTGCCAGCAGCGTCTATGCGTGGGGGGGCCCGGGACTCTACAATGAGCAGTTCTTC

size: few
D: .
J: TRBJ2-7
V: TRBV20-1
CDR3: CSAPGSYNEQYF
DNA: TGCAGTGCTCCGGGCTCCTACAATGAGCAGTACTTC

size: .
D: .
J: TRBJ2-5
V: TRBV29-1
CDR3: CSANGGTPYNEQYF
DNA: TGCAGCGCGAACGGCGGGACTCCCTACAATGAGCAGTACTTC

size: .
D: TRBD2
J: TRBJ2-3
V: TRBV4-2
CDR3: CASSQVGGGQTDTQYF
DNA: TGTGCCAGCAGCCAAGTGGGCGGGGGGCAAACAGATACGCAGTATTTT

size: few
D: TRBD2
J: TRBJ2-1
V: TRBV13
CDR3: CASSLGTSYSGRTDEQFF
DNA: TGTGCCAGCAGCTTAGGGACTTCTTATAGCGGGAGGACGGATGAGCAGTTCTTC

size: few
D: .
J: TRBJ2-5
V: TRBV10-3
CDR3: CAISRGFGETQYF
DNA: TGTGCCATCAGCCGGGGGTTCGGAGAGACCCAGTACTTC

size: few
D: .
J: TRBJ1-1
V: TRBV10-3
CDR3: CAISDRDIPTEAFF
DNA: TGTGCCATCAGTGACAGGGATATTCCCACTGAAGCTTTCTTT

size: .
D: TRBD2
J: TRBJ2-3
V: TRBV7-2
CDR3: CASSLTSGGLRTDTRYF
DNA: TGTGCCAGCAGCTTGACTAGCGGGGGGCTCCGCACAGATACGCGGTATTTT

size: .
D: .
J: TRBJ1-2
V: TRBV28
CDR3: CATLPTGNYGYTF
DNA: TGTGCCACGCTCCCCACGGGGAACTATGGCTACACCTTC

size: few
D: .
J: TRBJ2-5
V: TRBV20-1
CDR3: CSVGQRQETQYF
DNA: TGCAGTGTAGGACAGCGCCAAGAGACCCAGTACTTC

size: .
D: .
J: TRBJ1-4
V: TRBV27
CDR3: CASSFGLNGKLFF
DNA: TGTGCCAGCAGTTTCGGGCTTAACGGAAAACTGTTTTTT

size: few
D: .
J: TRBJ2-7
V: TRBV24-1
CDR3: CATSGPPLVPYEQYF
DNA: TGTGCCACCAGTGGTCCGCCACTAGTGCCCTACGAGCAGTACTTC

size: .
D: .
J: TRBJ1-5
V: TRBV4-1
CDR3: CASSQDWQGTKPQHF
DNA: TGCGCCAGCAGCCAAGATTGGCAGGGTACGAAGCCCCAGCATTTT

size: .
D: .
J: TRBJ2-5
V: TRBV3-1
CDR3: CASSQGRHQETQYF
DNA: TGTGCCAGCAGCCAAGGACGACACCAAGAGACCCAGTACTTC

size: .
D: TRBD1
J: TRBJ2-5
V: TRBV5-1
CDR3: CASSSEPGQGFQGTQYF
DNA: TGCGCCAGCAGCTCGGAACCGGGACAGGGATTTCAAGGGACCCAGTACTTC

size: few
D: .
J: TRBJ2-5
V: TRBV5-1
CDR3: CASSLGQAFQETQYF
DNA: TGCGCCAGCAGCTTGGGGCAGGCCTTCCAAGAGACCCAGTACTTC

size: .
D: .
J: TRBJ2-3
V: TRBV20-1
CDR3: CSAAGLRGALRTDTQYF
DNA: TGCAGTGCTGCCGGACTAAGGGGGGCCCTTCGCACAGATACGCAGTATTTT

size: few
D: TRBD1
J: TRBJ1-5
V: TRBV28
CDR3: CASRLQGTNQPQHF
DNA: TGTGCCAGCAGACTACAGGGGACCAATCAGCCCCAGCATTTT

size: .
D: .
J: TRBJ2-4
V: TRBV2
CDR3: CASSERVTRLAKNIQYF
DNA: TGTGCCAGCAGTGAAAGAGTGACGAGACTAGCCAAAAACATTCAGTACTTC

size: .
D: .
J: TRBJ2-5
V: TRBV7-2
CDR3: CASSFSYRDQETQYF
DNA: TGTGCCAGCAGCTTCTCCTACAGGGACCAAGAGACCCAGTACTTC

size: .
D: .
J: TRBJ1-2
V: TRBV21-1
CDR3: CASSTRDTNYGYTF
DNA: TGTGCCAGCAGCACCCGGGACACTAACTATGGCTACACCTTC

size: few
D: .
J: TRBJ1-6
V: TRBV7-2
CDR3: CASSLDLTWGGNSPLHF
DNA: TGTGCCAGCAGCTTAGACTTGACATGGGGTGGTAATTCACCCCTCCACTTT

size: .
D: .
J: TRBJ2-2
V: TRBV20-1
CDR3: CSANTHFTGELFF
DNA: TGCAGTGCAAACACTCATTTCACCGGGGAGCTGTTTTTT

size: .
D: TRBD1
J: TRBJ1-1
V: TRBV27
CDR3: CASSLSRGRRAFF
DNA: TGTGCCAGCAGTTTATCAAGGGGGCGTAGAGCTTTCTTT

size: .
D: .
J: TRBJ2-5
V: TRBV5-1
CDR3: CASSLAGQPQETQYF
DNA: TGCGCCAGCAGCTTGGCCGGACAGCCTCAAGAGACCCAGTACTTC

size: .
D: TRBD2
J: TRBJ2-3
V: TRBV29-1
CDR3: CSVDTRGASTDTQYF
DNA: TGCAGCGTTGACACGCGGGGGGCTAGCACAGATACGCAGTATTTT

size: many
D: .
J: TRBJ2-7
V: TRBV27
CDR3: CASSLVPGIGIHEQYF
DNA: TGTGCCAGCAGTTTGGTCCCGGGCATCGGGATCCACGAGCAGTACTTC

size: .
D: .
J: TRBJ2-2
V: TRBV5-6
CDR3: CASSLAFHLTDRNTGELFF
DNA: TGTGCCAGCAGCTTGGCCTTTCACTTAACAGACCGGAACACCGGGGAGCTGTTTTTT

size: .
D: TRBD1
J: TRBJ1-5
V: TRBV30
CDR3: CAWSVLGQGQPQHF
DNA: TGTGCCTGGAGTGTTCTTGGACAGGGTCAGCCCCAGCATTTT

size: few
D: .
J: TRBJ1-1
V: TRBV6-5
CDR3: CASSLGGHVVSEAFF
DNA: TGTGCCAGCAGTCTAGGGGGACACGTAGTCTCTGAAGCTTTCTTT

size: few
D: TRBD2
J: TRBJ2-3
V: TRBV27
CDR3: CASSSTSVDTQYF
DNA: TGTGCCAGCAGTTCGACTAGCGTAGATACGCAGTATTTT

size: .
D: .
J: TRBJ2-3
V: TRBV15
CDR3: CATSRDGSGSDTQYF
DNA: TGTGCCACCAGCAGAGATGGGTCCGGGTCAGATACGCAGTATTTT

size: few
D: TRBD2
J: TRBJ2-7
V: TRBV4-1
CDR3: CASSQELAGGHNEQYF
DNA: TGCGCCAGCAGCCAAGAACTAGCGGGGGGGCACAATGAGCAGTACTTC

size: .
D: .
J: TRBJ2-3
V: TRBV18
CDR3: CASSRVLAQGTDTQYF
DNA: TGTGCCAGCTCGCGAGTACTAGCCCAAGGGACAGATACGCAGTATTTT

size: .
D: TRBD1
J: TRBJ1-2
V: TRBV7-9
CDR3: CASSPGQGWVYGYTF
DNA: TGTGCCAGCAGCCCCGGACAGGGCTGGGTCTATGGCTACACCTTC